This passage covers 27 T cell receptor beta chains from one sample sequenced in a study of CD8+ T cells in alopecia areata. Indicated treatment: oral pan-JAK inhibitor, 5-10 mg twice daily. Extracted RNA was reverse transcribed into cDNA, the sequencing template. Method: immunoSEQ multiplex PCR; TCRdb's copy keeps in-frame clones and lacks some. The sample carries some 220,000 clones, 50% to 60% recorded once. The specimen was CD4+ T cells sorted from blood, collected at week 4, from a patient treated with tofacitinib. The receptors derive from a human donor with alopecia areata.

The rearrangement links TRBV30 to TRBJ2-3; TRBD2 is a possible D gene (5 bases). Germline V gene data show CDR1 as GTSNPN and CDR2 as SVGIG (reference sequence). The CDR3 covers 13 residues. V shed 5 bases and J shed 6 bases, with 15 bases lying between them. The CDR3 region is CAWGLGTSDTQYF. In DNA form, the CDR3 reads TGTGCCTGGGGACTCGGCACTTCGGATACGCAGTATTTT.

The chain links TRBV9 to TRBJ1-4, with TRBD1 identical over 8 bases. In germline, CDR1 is SGDLS, CDR2 YYNGEE. This CDR3 spans 14 amino acids. J was trimmed by 8 bases and V by 2 bases; bases with no gene match: 5. The CDR3 sequence is CASSVGQGWEKLFF. The CDR3 nucleotides are TGTGCCAGCAGCGTCGGACAGGGTTGGGAAAAACTGTTTTTT.

In this sample, this clone turned up a few times. The chain links TRBV30 to TRBJ1-2, with TRBD1 matching over 7 bases. Looked up from germline, CDR1 is GTSNPN and CDR2 is SVGIG (reference sequence). Trimming cost V 1 base and J 7 bases; bases outside gene matches: 9. CDR3 length equals 14 residues. The CDR3 DNA reads as TGTGCCTGGAGTGCCGCTATTAACAGGGGTGGCTACACCTTC. Encoded protein: CAWSAAINRGGYTF.

The J gene is TRBJ1-1, the V gene TRBV7-2, with TRBD1 as a possible D gene (6 bases). CDR1 is SGHTA and CDR2 is FQGNSA in the germline V gene. Deletions cut 5 bases from V and 5 bases from J, with 9 bases between. The CDR3 runs to 12 residues. CDR3 sequence (DNA): TGTGCCAGCAGCCAGGACAGAACTGAAGCTTTCTTT. Translated, it gives CASSQDRTEAFF.

This clone was recorded a few times. This chain links TRBV4-1 with TRBJ2-3, with 10 bases identical to TRBD2. In germline, CDR1 is MGHRA, CDR2 YSYEKL. Trimming cost V 4 bases and J 8 bases; bases outside gene matches: 6. This CDR3 comprises 14 residues. CDR3 region: CASSPLAGGVTQYF. The CDR3 region has the DNA TGCGCCAGCAGCCCCTTAGCGGGGGGTGTTACGCAGTATTTT.

This chain joins TRBV29-1 and TRBJ2-3, with TRBD2 as a possible D gene (7 bases). The CDR3 length is 15 residues. The ends were cut back, 4 bases at V and 4 bases at J, with 18 bases in the middle. Germline CDR1 and CDR2: SQVTM and ANQGSEA. The CDR3 loop reads CSVGPGGAGADTQYF. In DNA form, the CDR3 reads TGCAGCGTTGGCCCTGGGGGGGCCGGCGCAGATACGCAGTATTTT.

The chain recombines TRBV29-1 with TRBJ2-1, with 8 bases lining up with TRBD2. In germline, CDR1 is SQVTM, CDR2 ANQGSEA. The junction had 6 bases not matched to a gene; V was cut back by 4 bases and J by 10 bases. The CDR3 consists of 12 residues. The CDR3 protein is CSVARGGEEQFF. CDR3 DNA: TGCAGCGTTGCCCGGGGGGGTGAGGAGCAGTTCTTC.

This clone has only one observation. The chain carries TRBV9 and TRBJ1-2; weak D call: TRBD1 (5 bases). Germline V gene lookup returns CDR1 SGDLS and CDR2 YYNGEE. The V end was cut by 4 bases, the J end by 7 bases, with 20 bases between. The CDR3 is made up of 15 amino acids. The CDR3 coding sequence is TGTGCCAGCAGCCCATTAGTACAGGTCTCCGTTGGCTACACCTTC. Translation: CASSPLVQVSVGYTF.

This clone was seen a few times. J is TRBJ1-2 and V is TRBV29-1; D not resolved. Germline CDR1 is SQVTM and CDR2 is ANQGSEA. Trimming took off 3 bases at V and 0 bases at J, with 8 bases between the two ends. The CDR3 runs to 13 residues. CDR3 in amino acids: CSVDVGSNYGYTF. The CDR3 nucleotides read TGCAGCGTTGACGTAGGGTCTAACTATGGCTACACCTTC.

This rearrangement joins TRBV9 to TRBJ1-1; D is undetermined. V dropped 4 bases and J dropped 0 bases, with 7 bases sitting between them. The V gene's germline CDR1 is SGDLS and CDR2 YYNGEE. This CDR3 region has 13 residues. The CDR3 nucleotides are TGTGCCAGCAGCACGTCTTTGAACACTGAAGCTTTCTTT. As protein: CASSTSLNTEAFF.

The chain is built from TRBV9 and TRBJ1-1, with unresolved D. V gave up 0 bases and J gave up 5 bases, with 20 bases separating them. Germline V gives CDR1 SGDLS, CDR2 YYNGEE. The CDR3 sequence is 17 residues long. CDR3 nucleotide sequence: TGTGCCAGCAGCGTAGCTAGTATGGTCGCCCAGGCTACTGAAGCTTTCTTT. Translated: CASSVASMVAQATEAFF.

The chain couples TRBV12-5 to TRBJ1-1; D gene unclear. Germline loops: CDR1 LGHNT, CDR2 FRNRAP. The CDR3 spans 14 residues. With 0 bases removed from V and 8 bases from J, the gap between germline ends came to 13 bases. CDR3 residues: CASGLVSGRREAFF. The CDR3 region has the DNA TGTGCTAGTGGTTTGGTATCGGGGAGGAGAGAAGCTTTCTTT.

The table lists this clone with a few counts. The chain has TRBV27 and TRBJ2-5; D may be TRBD1 or TRBD2 (5 bases each). Germline lookup yields CDR1 MNHEY and CDR2 SMNVEV (reference sequence). This CDR3 has 14 residues. Deletions cut 4 bases from V and 5 bases from J, with 14 bases between. The CDR3 sequence: CASSYTGTRETQYF. The DNA of the CDR3 is TGTGCCAGCAGTTATACCGGGACCCGGGAGACCCAGTACTTC.

This clone was found a few times. This rearrangement joins TRBV27 to TRBJ1-1, with D possibly matching TRBD1 (5 bases). The germline V and J ends were trimmed by 0 bases and 7 bases, with 12 bases remaining between them. Germline V CDR1 and CDR2: MNHEY, SMNVEV (reference sequence). CDR3 length equals 14 residues. The CDR3 region is CASSLSGGIGEAFF. The DNA of the CDR3 is TGTGCCAGCAGTTTATCCGGGGGGATAGGTGAAGCTTTCTTT.

The chain couples TRBV5-6 to TRBJ2-1, with 10 positions matching TRBD1. The length of the CDR3 is 16 residues. J lost 6 bases, V lost 3 bases, and 9 bases had no gene match. Germline CDR1 is SGHDT and CDR2 is YYEEEE. CDR3 residues: CASSSNAGTGVNEQFF. DNA of the CDR3: TGTGCCAGCAGCTCAAATGCCGGGACAGGGGTCAATGAGCAGTTCTTC. The full variable domain, in which reference TRBV5-6 and TRBJ2-1 provide the parts outside the CDR3, is DAGVTQSPTHLIKTRGQQVTLRCSPKSGHDTVSWYQQALGQGPQFIFQYYEEEERQRGNFPDRFSGHQFPNYSSELNVNALLLGDSALYLCASSSNAGTGVNEQFFGPGTRLTVL.

This chain connects TRBV6-5 to TRBJ1-6; 11 bases are a match to TRBD1. This CDR3 has 14 residues. Germline V gives CDR1 MNHEY, CDR2 SVGAGI. Trimming cost V 7 bases and J 8 bases; bases outside gene matches: 4. The CDR3 DNA reads TGTGCCAGCACCTTGGGACAGGGGGATTCACCCCTCCACTTT. Protein: CASTLGQGDSPLHF.

This clone came up once. The chain is built from TRBV5-1 and TRBJ2-1; possible D gene TRBD2, 6 bases. The ends were cut back, 0 bases at V and 7 bases at J, with 11 bases in the middle. Germline CDR1 and CDR2: SGHRS and YFSETQ. The CDR3 length is 14 residues. CDR3 sequence (DNA): TGCGCCAGCAGCTTGGAGGTAGCGGTTAATGAGCAGTTCTTC. It codes for CASSLEVAVNEQFF.

V usage is TRBV11-3 and J usage is TRBJ2-1; tentative D call: TRBD2 (5 bases). Germline CDR1 reads SGHNT; CDR2 reads YENEEA. The CDR3 is 15 amino acids. The ends were cut back, 0 bases at V and 1 base at J, with 7 bases in the middle. The CDR3 DNA is TGTGCCAGCAGCTTAGATGGAGGATCCTACAATGAGCAGTTCTTC. It yields the protein CASSLDGGSYNEQFF.

This clone has just a few counts. The chain carries TRBV30 and TRBJ1-2; D not resolved. The CDR3 totals 14 residues. The V end lost 4 bases, the J end lost 1 base, and 13 bases lay between the germline ends. Germline V gives CDR1 GTSNPN, CDR2 SVGIG (reference sequence). CDR3 sequence: CAWTGTDFNYGYTF. The CDR3 coding sequence is TGTGCCTGGACGGGAACCGACTTTAACTATGGCTACACCTTC.

The gene calls are TRBV4-3 and TRBJ1-5; no definite D call. This CDR3 region has 16 residues. Trimming took 0 bases from V and 0 from J, leaving 9 bases between them. CDR1 and CDR2 (germline): LGHNA, YSLEER. CDR3 in DNA: TGCGCCAGCAGCCAAGACGCGGCACTTAGCAATCAGCCCCAGCATTTT. This translates into CASSQDAALSNQPQHF.

CDR3 residues: CAWSNKGTRGSYEQYF. CDR3 nucleotide sequence: TGTGCCTGGAGTAATAAAGGGACCAGGGGGTCCTACGAGCAGTACTTC. The rearrangement joins TRBV30 to TRBJ2-7; 7 bases line up with TRBD1. After removal of 2 bases from V and 1 base from J, the junction contained 11 bases not matched to a gene. Germline loops: CDR1 GTSNPN, CDR2 SVGIG (reference sequence). The CDR3 sequence is 16 residues long. The full variable domain, in which reference TRBV30 and TRBJ2-7 provide the parts outside the CDR3, is SQTIHQWPATLVQPVGSPLSLECTVEGTSNPNLYWYRQAAGRGLQLLFYSVGIGQISSEVPQNLSASRPQDRQFILSSKKLLLSDSGFYLCAWSNKGTRGSYEQYFGPGTRLTVT.

CDR3: CASSTGFEQYF. CDR3 DNA sequence: TGTGCCAGCAGTACAGGGTTCGAGCAGTACTTC. The J gene is TRBJ2-7, the V gene TRBV27; D may be TRBD1 (6 bases). The CDR3 extends over 11 amino acids. V was pared by 5 bases and J by 6 bases, with 8 bases between. Germline CDR1 MNHEY, CDR2 SMNVEV (reference sequence).

V gene TRBV7-2 combines with J gene TRBJ2-3, with 7 bases fitting TRBD1. Germline loops: CDR1 SGHTA, CDR2 FQGNSA. The CDR3 extends over 16 amino acids. With 4 bases clipped from V and 4 bases from J, the junction kept 11 bases outside the gene matches. In nucleotides, the CDR3 is TGTGCCAGCAGCTCCGGACAGGCCCTGGACCCAGATACGCAGTATTTT. Translation: CASSSGQALDPDTQYF.

J is TRBJ2-5 and V is TRBV30, with TRBD1 matching 7 bases. The CDR3 loop spans 15 amino acids. Looked up from germline, CDR1 is GTSNPN and CDR2 is SVGIG (reference sequence). Trimming at V came to 1 base and at J to 5 bases, leaving 10 bases not matched to a gene. DNA for the CDR3: TGTGCCTGGAGTGGTCAGGGGGTCGAAAGGGAGACCCAGTACTTC. As protein: CAWSGQGVERETQYF. The full variable domain, in which reference TRBV30 and TRBJ2-5 provide the parts outside the CDR3, is SQTIHQWPATLVQPVGSPLSLECTVEGTSNPNLYWYRQAAGRGLQLLFYSVGIGQISSEVPQNLSASRPQDRQFILSSKKLLLSDSGFYLCAWSGQGVERETQYFGPGTRLLVL.

The genes are TRBV2 and TRBJ1-1; D gene unclear. Germline CDR1 and CDR2: SNHLY and FYNNEI. V was pared by 3 bases and J by 0 bases, with 5 bases between. This CDR3 has 13 residues. The CDR3 loop reads CASSDSMNTEAFF. CDR3 nucleotide sequence: TGTGCCAGCAGTGACAGTATGAACACTGAAGCTTTCTTT.

The chain is built from TRBV29-1 and TRBJ2-3, with D unclear. CDR1 is SQVTM, CDR2 ANQGSEA, per germline. There are 13 residues in the CDR3. With 4 bases removed from V and 3 bases from J, the gap between germline ends came to 11 bases. The CDR3 reads CSVGPRTTDTQYF. The CDR3, as DNA: TGCAGCGTTGGTCCCAGAACGACAGATACGCAGTATTTT.

This clone has a handful of counts. The chain couples TRBV11-2 to TRBJ1-2; TRBD1 aligns across 7 bases. V lost 8 bases and J lost 7; bases outside the gene matches: 7. Germline CDR1 is SGHAT and CDR2 is FQNNGV. CDR3 length: 12 amino acids. CDR3 loop: CASGHRGGGYTF. The CDR3 DNA reads as TGTGCCAGCGGACACAGGGGAGGTGGCTACACCTTC.